The entry below describes one T cell receptor beta chain. These data belong to a study of CD8 T cells in Susac syndrome. About the research overall: Patients with Susac syndrome were therapy-naive, on corticosteroids, or on intravenous immunoglobulin alone at the time that blood was drawn.

After extraction with the RNeasy kit, about 0.45 to 1 ug of the RNA was reverse transcribed using random hexamers. TCRdb passed the immunoSEQ multiplex PCR reads through MiXCR, listing each CDR3 protein once. The sample includes 150,000 to 200,000 distinct CDR3 sequences, roughly 94% of them seen just once. The CDR3 has 13 residues. V dropped 7 bases and J dropped 4 bases, with 13 bases sitting between them. Germline V lookup: CDR1 SEHNR, CDR2 FQNEAQ (reference sequence). V gene TRBV7-9 combines with J gene TRBJ2-5; possible D gene TRBD2, 5 bases. The TCR was taken from a human donor with Susac syndrome. The sequencing input was CD4+ T cells from PBMCs. The CDR3 DNA sequence: TGTGCCAGCACAGGAGGCCGGGGAGAGACCCAGTACTTC. Translated, it gives CASTGGRGETQYF.